These 28 T cell receptor beta chains were all obtained from the same sample, sequenced in a study of blood T cell repertoires in COVID-19. Assay: immunoSEQ multiplex PCR; the TCRdb copy retains only in-frame clones and omits some. The sample has some 200,000 clones, 82% seen once; the top ten hold 12%. The sample consisted of PBMCs or T cells enriched from blood (not recorded which). The receptors were gathered from a man aged 35 to 55 who had recovered from COVID-19.

The chain joins TRBV11-1 to TRBJ2-5; a possible D gene is TRBD2 (6 bases). V lost 3 bases and J 0 bases, leaving 8 bases between the germline ends. The CDR3 runs 14 residues. Per the germline V gene, CDR1 is SGHAT and CDR2 is FQDESV (reference sequence). The CDR3 sequence is CASSFGGYQETQYF. For the CDR3, the DNA is TGTGCCAGCAGCTTCGGAGGGTACCAAGAGACCCAGTACTTC.

V and J are TRBV18 and TRBJ1-3, with D possibly TRBD1 on 5 matching bases. This CDR3 has 14 residues. Trimming removed 0 bases at V and 8 bases at J, with 11 bases between. Germline values: CDR1 KGHSH, CDR2 LQKENI. CDR3 nucleotide sequence: TGTGCCAGCTCACCACCAAGTGGGGCAGACACCATATATTTT. It is translated as CASSPPSGADTIYF.

This chain connects TRBV5-1 to TRBJ1-6, with 9 positions matching TRBD1. Germline CDR1 reads SGHRS; CDR2 reads YFSETQ. J gave up 10 bases and V 1 base, and 12 bases lay outside the gene matches. The CDR3 length is 17 residues. Here the CDR3 reads CASSLLRQGDTRSPLHF. The CDR3 DNA sequence: TGCGCCAGCAGCTTGTTGCGACAGGGGGACACGAGGTCACCCCTCCACTTT.

The chain is built from TRBV27 and TRBJ1-5; TRBD1 agrees at 11 bases. Per the germline V gene, CDR1 is MNHEY and CDR2 is SMNVEV (reference sequence). The J segment lost 7 bases and the V segment lost 5 bases, leaving 7 bases of the junction unmatched. The CDR3 covers 15 residues. The CDR3 protein is CASSTGQGAWQPQHF. DNA of the CDR3: TGTGCCAGCAGTACCGGACAGGGGGCATGGCAGCCCCAGCATTTT.

In DNA form, the CDR3 reads TGTGCCAGCAGTGAAGTTGACAGCCAAGAGACCCAGTACTTC. Protein sequence: CASSEVDSQETQYF. This chain links TRBV2 with TRBJ2-5, with a weak D call TRBD1 (5 bases). Between the trimmed V and J ends, which lost 1 base and 1 base, there was a span of 7 bases. Germline CDR1 and CDR2: SNHLY and FYNNEI. The CDR3 has 14 residues.

This chain uses TRBV6-2 or TRBV6-3 with TRBJ1-6; 7 bases are a match to TRBD1. The CDR3 is 15 amino acids. Trimming took 0 bases from V and 10 from J; bases not matched to a gene: 6. Germline CDR1 is MNHEY and CDR2 is SVGEGT. CDR3 DNA sequence: TGTGCCAGCAGTTACTCCCGGGACAGTTTGTCACCCCTCCACTTT. Translation: CASSYSRDSLSPLHF.

The rearrangement links TRBV4-2 to TRBJ1-2; D is perhaps TRBD1 (5 bases). This CDR3 is built from 16 residues. Germline values: CDR1 LGHNA, CDR2 YNFKEQ. Trimming took off 0 bases at V and 4 bases at J, with 15 bases between the two ends. CDR3 in DNA: TGTGCCAGCAGCCAAGATGGTAACCTGGGGGGCTATGGCTACACCTTC. Translating gives CASSQDGNLGGYGYTF.

The CDR3 nucleotides read TGTGCCAGCAGTTTAGGAGGGACAGTGAACACTGAAGCTTTCTTT. Protein product: CASSLGGTVNTEAFF. This rearrangement joins TRBV28 to TRBJ1-1; 7 nucleotides match TRBD1. Germline loops: CDR1 MDHEN, CDR2 SYDVKM. V shed 2 bases, J shed 0 bases, and the junction held 3 bases outside the gene matches. This CDR3 has 15 residues. The variable domain in full, completed from reference TRBV28 and TRBJ1-1, reads DVKVTQSSRYLVKRTGEKVFLECVQDMDHENMFWYRQDPGLGLRLIYFSYDVKMKEKGDIPEGYSVSREKKERFSLILESASTNQTSMYLCASSLGGTVNTEAFFGQGTRLTVV.

The rearrangement links TRBV18 to TRBJ2-5, with 8 bases matching TRBD1. Trimming removed 4 bases from V and 4 bases from J; junction bases left unmatched: 11. Germline V gene data show CDR1 as KGHSH and CDR2 as LQKENI. There are 16 residues in the CDR3. In nucleotides, the CDR3 is TGTGCCAGCTCACTCCCCCTCACAGGGGGAAGAGAGACCCAGTACTTC. Translated: CASSLPLTGGRETQYF.

There are a few counts of this clone. This chain uses TRBV25-1 with TRBJ1-1; TRBD1 aligns across 9 bases. Per germline, CDR1 MGHDK and CDR2 SYGVNS. The ends lost 3 bases at V and 5 bases at J; junction bases unmatched: 13. The CDR3 consists of 17 residues. This CDR3 reads CASSDQSTGGLETEAFF. In DNA form, the CDR3 reads TGTGCCAGCAGTGACCAATCGACAGGGGGTTTGGAAACTGAAGCTTTCTTT.

The V gene is TRBV7-3, the J gene TRBJ2-3; D call uncertain. The CDR3 length is 15 residues. V lost 4 bases and J 1 base, leaving 12 bases between the germline ends. Looked up from germline, CDR1 is SGHTA and CDR2 is FQGTGA. As DNA, the CDR3 is TGTGCCAGCAGCTCACGCCCGGGTGGCACAGATACGCAGTATTTT. Encoded protein: CASSSRPGGTDTQYF.

The rearrangement joins TRBV7-9 to TRBJ2-1; possible D gene TRBD2, 6 bases. This CDR3 is 14 amino acids long. Deletions cut 0 bases from V and 9 bases from J, with 12 bases between. Germline V CDR1 and CDR2: SEHNR, FQNEAQ (reference sequence). CDR3 amino acids: CASSLAGLPGEQFF. DNA of the CDR3: TGTGCCAGCAGCTTAGCGGGACTGCCGGGTGAGCAGTTCTTC.

The rearrangement links TRBV3-1 (or the pseudogene TRBV3-2) to TRBJ2-7; no clear D gene. V shed 4 bases and J shed 3 bases, with 7 bases lying between them. The CDR3 contains 12 residues. The germline CDR1 and CDR2 sequences are LGHDT and YNNKEL (reference sequence). The CDR3 loop is CASSRSIYEQYF. The CDR3 nucleotides read TGTGCCAGCAGCCGTAGCATCTACGAGCAGTACTTC.

The J gene is TRBJ1-2, the V gene TRBV7-2; 8 bases align to TRBD1. This CDR3 comprises 14 residues. V shed 5 bases and J 8 bases; nucleotides not matched to a gene: 10. In germline, CDR1 is SGHTA, CDR2 FQGNSA. This chain's CDR3 is CASSTGQGFRGYTF. CDR3 DNA sequence: TGTGCCAGCAGCACTGGACAGGGCTTTAGAGGCTACACCTTC.

The CDR3 sequence is CASSASTDTQYF. The CDR3 DNA reads TGTGCCAGCTCGGCTAGCACAGATACGCAGTATTTT. The V gene is TRBV18, the J gene TRBJ2-3; D gene unclear. The germline CDR1 and CDR2 sequences are KGHSH and LQKENI. V lost 6 bases and J 0 bases, leaving 4 bases between the germline ends. This CDR3 region has 12 residues. The entire variable domain, with the rest obtained from reference TRBV18 and TRBJ2-3, is as follows: NAGVMQNPRHLVRRRGQEARLRCSPMKGHSHVYWYRQLPEEGLKFMVYLQKENIIDESGMPKERFSAEFPKEGPSILRIQQVVRGDSAAYFCASSASTDTQYFGPGTRLTVL.

About this clone: At one boundary the junction diverges from the germline segment, which might be a read error. Other DNA sequences in this sample translate to the same CDR3. This chain joins TRBV7-7 and TRBJ2-2; D unresolved. This CDR3 has 14 residues. The germline gives CDR1 SSHAT, CDR2 FNYEAQ (reference sequence). The CDR3 loop reads CASSRTRNTGELFF. The DNA for the CDR3 is TGTGCTAGCAGCCGTACAAGAAACACCGGGGAGCTGTTTTTT.

The gene calls are TRBV27 and TRBJ1-5, with 7 bases fitting TRBD1. The CDR3 is 15 residues long. The junction had 6 bases not matched to a gene; V was cut back by 5 bases and J by 2 bases. Germline assignment: CDR1 MNHEY and CDR2 SMNVEV (reference sequence). The CDR3 nucleotides are TGTGCCAGCAGTGCCCAGGGGGAGGGCAATCAGCCCCAGCATTTT. It yields the protein CASSAQGEGNQPQHF.

This clone was counted only a few times. The chain joins TRBV4-1 to TRBJ1-2; D is unclear. The CDR3 totals 15 residues. Trimming left V 0 bases short and J 2 bases short, with 10 bases between. Germline V gene data show CDR1 as MGHRA and CDR2 as YSYEKL. The CDR3 sequence: CASSQDFGRNYGYTF. CDR3 bases: TGCGCCAGCAGCCAAGATTTTGGCCGAAACTATGGCTACACCTTC.

Worth noting for this clone: In the same sample, other DNA sequences code for this CDR3. The chain has TRBV7-9 and TRBJ1-6; D gene ambiguous. The CDR3 has 15 amino acids. Germline-derived CDR1 and CDR2 are SEHNR and FQNEAQ (reference sequence). Trimming removed 1 base from V and 0 bases from J, with 4 bases in between. CDR3 loop: CASSLGGSYNSPLHF. CDR3 bases: TGTGCCAGCAGCTTAGGAGGCTCCTATAATTCACCCCTCCACTTT.

The V and J genes are TRBV12-3 or TRBV12-4 and TRBJ1-5; no firm D call. V was cut by 6 bases and J by 5 bases, with 11 bases left in between. This CDR3 spans 13 amino acids. CDR3 nucleotide sequence: TGTGCCAGCAGGTCGGCCGGGGATCAGCCCCAGCATTTT. Protein sequence: CASRSAGDQPQHF.

This sequence joins TRBV7-6 and TRBJ1-5, with TRBD1 as a possible D gene (5 bases). CDR3 length equals 14 residues. Germline V lookup: CDR1 SGHVS, CDR2 FNYEAQ. Trimming took off 5 bases at V and 3 bases at J, with 11 bases between the two ends. CDR3 nucleotide sequence: TGTGCCAGCAGCCGCACAGGAGCCAATCAGCCCCAGCATTTT. It specifies CASSRTGANQPQHF.

V is TRBV9 and J is TRBJ2-3; 9 bases align to TRBD2. Per germline, CDR1 SGDLS and CDR2 YYNGEE. Unmatched junction bases numbered 8, after V lost 0 bases and J lost 3 bases. The CDR3 is 17 residues long. The CDR3 nucleotides are TGTGCCAGCAGCGTAGCTTCTGGCGGGAGGGGTACAGATACGCAGTATTTT. This encodes CASSVASGGRGTDTQYF.

The V call is TRBV28, the J call TRBJ1-5; D unclear. This CDR3 is 13 amino acids long. Germline assignment: CDR1 MDHEN and CDR2 SYDVKM. Trimming removed 6 bases from V and 9 bases from J, with 15 bases in between. The CDR3 spells CASSQGGSWPQHF. CDR3 DNA sequence: TGTGCCAGCAGCCAAGGCGGCTCATGGCCCCAGCATTTT.

The rearrangement links TRBV7-2 to TRBJ1-1; the D gene is possibly TRBD1 (5 bases). V was clipped by 1 base and J by 4 bases, with 13 bases between them. The V gene's germline CDR1 is SGHTA and CDR2 FQGNSA. This CDR3 is built from 15 residues. The CDR3 sequence is CASSLVAGTGTEAFF. CDR3 sequence (DNA): TGTGCCAGCAGCTTAGTAGCGGGGACTGGCACTGAAGCTTTCTTT.

DNA of the CDR3: TGTGCCACCAGCCCGAAAGCGGGCCACAATGAGCAGTTCTTC. It encodes CATSPKAGHNEQFF. V and J are TRBV15 and TRBJ2-1, with D perhaps TRBD2 (6 bases). V was cut by 5 bases and J by 5 bases, with 13 bases left in between. Germline V gives CDR1 LNHNV, CDR2 YYDKDF (reference sequence). The CDR3 has 14 residues.

J is TRBJ2-7 and V is TRBV7-7; TRBD2 matches 12 bases. The V gene end was trimmed by 2 bases and the J gene end by 5 bases; junction bases not matched to a gene: 7. The CDR3 totals 16 residues. Germline-derived CDR1 and CDR2 are SSHAT and FNYEAQ (reference sequence). This chain's CDR3 is CASSLWLLAGGDEQYV. CDR3 in DNA: TGTGCCAGCAGCTTATGGTTGCTAGCGGGAGGGGACGAGCAGTACGTC.

This chain links TRBV27 with TRBJ2-7; 10 bases are a match to TRBD2. This CDR3 contains 14 residues. CDR1 is MNHEY, CDR2 SMNVEV, per germline (reference sequence). V dropped 5 bases and J dropped 3; count of bases not matched to a gene: 4. The CDR3: CASSPSGRGYEQYF. The CDR3 DNA sequence: TGTGCCAGCAGTCCAAGCGGGAGGGGCTACGAGCAGTACTTC.

The gene calls are TRBV3-1 (or the pseudogene TRBV3-2) and TRBJ2-1; 12 bases line up with TRBD2. Germline V gene sequence: CDR1 LGHDT, CDR2 YNNKEL (reference sequence). The trim removed 4 bases at V and 7 bases at J, leaving 8 bases unmatched. The CDR3 runs to 16 residues. The CDR3 protein is CASSRLAGGPSNEQFF. The CDR3 DNA reads TGTGCCAGCAGCCGGCTAGCGGGAGGGCCGTCAAATGAGCAGTTCTTC.